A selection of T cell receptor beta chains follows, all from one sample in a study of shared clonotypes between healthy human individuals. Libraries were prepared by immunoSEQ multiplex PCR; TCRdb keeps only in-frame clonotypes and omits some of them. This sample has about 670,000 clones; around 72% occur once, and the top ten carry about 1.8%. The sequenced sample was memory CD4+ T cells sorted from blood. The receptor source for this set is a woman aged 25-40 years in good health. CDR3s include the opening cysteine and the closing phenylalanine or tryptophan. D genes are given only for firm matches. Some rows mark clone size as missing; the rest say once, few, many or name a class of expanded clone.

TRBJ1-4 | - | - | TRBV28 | TGTGCCAGCAGTTTAGACTTGTTGGACAATGAAAAACTGTTTTTT | CASSLDLLDNEKLFF
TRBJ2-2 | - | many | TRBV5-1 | TGCGCCAGCAGCTTGGAGACTTTTGGGGAGCTGTTTTTT | CASSLETFGELFF
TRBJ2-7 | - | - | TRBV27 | TGTGCCAGCCGGGAAGACGGATCCTACGAGCAGTACTTC | CASREDGSYEQYF
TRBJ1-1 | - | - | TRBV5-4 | TGTGCCAGCAGCCAAGATGGATGGGCGGTTGCTTTCTTT | CASSQDGWAVAFF
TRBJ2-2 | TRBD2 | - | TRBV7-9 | TGTGCCAGCAGCATTGGACTAGCGGGAGGGACGAACACCGGGGAGCTGTTTTTT | CASSIGLAGGTNTGELFF
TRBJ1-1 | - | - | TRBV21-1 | TGTGCCAGCAGCAGCGACAGGGCTCAAAGAACCTTGAACACTGAAGCTTTCTTT | CASSSDRAQRTLNTEAFF
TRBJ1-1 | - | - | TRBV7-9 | TGTGCCAGCAGCTCCCAGGGTTACACTGAAGCTTTCTTT | CASSSQGYTEAFF
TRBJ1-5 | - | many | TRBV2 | TGTGCCATGGGACGGGATAGCAATCAGCCCCAGCATTTT | CAMGRDSNQPQHF
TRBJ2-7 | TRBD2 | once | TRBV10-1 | TGCGCCAGCAGTCAGGGCGGGAGTGCCGAGCAGTACTTC | CASSQGGSAEQYF
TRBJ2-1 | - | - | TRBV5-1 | TGCGCCAGCAGCCTGGACAGCGGCTCCTACAATGAGCAGTTCTTC | CASSLDSGSYNEQFF
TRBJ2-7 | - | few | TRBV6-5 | TGTGCCAGCAGTTACTCGATTTTGGGAGACTCCTACGAGCAGTACTTC | CASSYSILGDSYEQYF